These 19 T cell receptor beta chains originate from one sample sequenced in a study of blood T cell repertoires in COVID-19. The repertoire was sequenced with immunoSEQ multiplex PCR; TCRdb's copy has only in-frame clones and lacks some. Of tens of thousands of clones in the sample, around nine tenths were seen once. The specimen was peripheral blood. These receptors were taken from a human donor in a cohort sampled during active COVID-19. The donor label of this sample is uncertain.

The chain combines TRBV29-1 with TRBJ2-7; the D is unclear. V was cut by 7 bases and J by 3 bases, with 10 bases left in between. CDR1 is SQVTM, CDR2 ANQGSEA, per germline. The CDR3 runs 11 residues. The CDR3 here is CSATSFYEQYF. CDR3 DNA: TGCAGCGCCACTTCCTTCTACGAGCAGTACTTC.

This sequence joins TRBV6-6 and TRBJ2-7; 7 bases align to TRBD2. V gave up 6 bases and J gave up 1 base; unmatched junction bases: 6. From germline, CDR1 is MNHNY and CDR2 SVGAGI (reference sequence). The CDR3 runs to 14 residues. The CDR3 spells CASRTLAASYEQYF. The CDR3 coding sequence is TGTGCCAGCAGAACCCTAGCGGCGTCCTACGAGCAGTACTTC.

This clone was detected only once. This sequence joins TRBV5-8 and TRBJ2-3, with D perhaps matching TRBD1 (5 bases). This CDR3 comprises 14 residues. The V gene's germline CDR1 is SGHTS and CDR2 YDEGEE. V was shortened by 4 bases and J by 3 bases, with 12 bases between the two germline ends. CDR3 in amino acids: CASSLRQLTDTQYF. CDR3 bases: TGTGCCAGCAGCCTTAGACAGCTAACAGATACGCAGTATTTT.

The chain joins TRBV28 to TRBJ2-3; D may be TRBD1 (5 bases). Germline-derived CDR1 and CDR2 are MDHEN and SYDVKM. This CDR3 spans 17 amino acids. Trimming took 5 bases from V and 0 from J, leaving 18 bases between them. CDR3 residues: CASSRGYGAASTDTQYF. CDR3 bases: TGTGCCAGCAGTAGGGGCTACGGCGCAGCTAGCACAGATACGCAGTATTTT.

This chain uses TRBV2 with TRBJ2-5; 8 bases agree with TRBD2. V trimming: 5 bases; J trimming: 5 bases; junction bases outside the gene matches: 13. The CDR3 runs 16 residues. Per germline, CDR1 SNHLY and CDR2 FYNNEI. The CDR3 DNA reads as TGTGCCAGCAGTCAGAACCGGGCGGGAGGCGGCGAGACCCAGTACTTC. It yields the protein CASSQNRAGGGETQYF.

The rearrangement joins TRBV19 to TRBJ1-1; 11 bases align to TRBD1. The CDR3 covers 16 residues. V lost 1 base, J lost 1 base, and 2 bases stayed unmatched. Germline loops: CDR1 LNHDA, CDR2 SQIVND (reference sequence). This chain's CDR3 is CASSIGTGGRNTEAFF. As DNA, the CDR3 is TGTGCCAGTAGTATAGGGACAGGGGGCAGGAACACTGAAGCTTTCTTT.

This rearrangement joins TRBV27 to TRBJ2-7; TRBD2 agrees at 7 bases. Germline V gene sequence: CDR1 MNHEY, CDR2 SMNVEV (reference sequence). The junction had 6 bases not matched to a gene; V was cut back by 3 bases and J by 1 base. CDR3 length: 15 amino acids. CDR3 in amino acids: CASSLGQGGSYEQYF. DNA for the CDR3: TGTGCCAGCAGTTTGGGGCAGGGAGGGTCCTACGAGCAGTACTTC.

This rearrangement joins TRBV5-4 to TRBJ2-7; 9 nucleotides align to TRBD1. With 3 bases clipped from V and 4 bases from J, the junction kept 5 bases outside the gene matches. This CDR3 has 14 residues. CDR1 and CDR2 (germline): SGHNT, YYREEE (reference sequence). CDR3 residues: CASSSDRGAYEQYF. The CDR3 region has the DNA TGTGCCAGCAGCTCGGACAGGGGAGCATACGAGCAGTACTTC.

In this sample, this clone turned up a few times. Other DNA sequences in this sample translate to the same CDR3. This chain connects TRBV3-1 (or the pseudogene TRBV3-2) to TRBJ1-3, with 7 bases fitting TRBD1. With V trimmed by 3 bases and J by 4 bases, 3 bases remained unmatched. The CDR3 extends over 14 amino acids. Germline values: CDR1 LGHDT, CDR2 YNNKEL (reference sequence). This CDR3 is CASSQRQGGNTIYF. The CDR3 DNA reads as TGTGCCAGCAGCCAGCGACAGGGCGGAAACACCATATATTTT.

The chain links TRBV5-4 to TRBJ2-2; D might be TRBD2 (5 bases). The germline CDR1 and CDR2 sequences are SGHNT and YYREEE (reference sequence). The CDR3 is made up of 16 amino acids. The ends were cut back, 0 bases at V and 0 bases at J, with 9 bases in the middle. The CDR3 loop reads CASSLDPGSNTGELFF. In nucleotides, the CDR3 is TGTGCCAGCAGCTTGGATCCGGGGTCGAACACCGGGGAGCTGTTTTTT.

The CDR3: CASASGNNEKLFF. DNA for the CDR3: TGTGCCAGCGCGTCAGGCAATAATGAAAAACTGTTTTTT. The rearrangement links TRBV14 to TRBJ1-4; D ambiguous. CDR1 SGHDN and CDR2 FVKESK come from the germline V gene. The V end lost 8 bases, the J end lost 4 bases, and 11 bases lay between the germline ends. The CDR3 loop spans 13 amino acids.

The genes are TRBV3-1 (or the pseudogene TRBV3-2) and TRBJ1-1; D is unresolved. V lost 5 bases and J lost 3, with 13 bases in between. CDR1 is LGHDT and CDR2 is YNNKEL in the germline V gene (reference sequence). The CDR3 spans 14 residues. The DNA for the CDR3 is TGTGCCAGCAGCTCATTACCCTCGGACACTGAAGCTTTCTTT. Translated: CASSSLPSDTEAFF.

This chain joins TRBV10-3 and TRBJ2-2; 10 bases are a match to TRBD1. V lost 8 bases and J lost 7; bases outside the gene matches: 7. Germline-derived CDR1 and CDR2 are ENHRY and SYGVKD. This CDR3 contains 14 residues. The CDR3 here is CAIGGTGANGELFF. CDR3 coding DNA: TGTGCCATCGGCGGGACAGGGGCGAACGGGGAGCTGTTTTTT.

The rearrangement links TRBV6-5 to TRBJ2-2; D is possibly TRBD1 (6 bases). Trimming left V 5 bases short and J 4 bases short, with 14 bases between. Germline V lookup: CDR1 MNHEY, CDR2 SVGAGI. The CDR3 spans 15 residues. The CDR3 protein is CASSRGTRVTGELFF. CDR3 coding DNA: TGTGCCAGCAGTCGAGGGACAAGGGTCACCGGGGAGCTGTTTTTT.

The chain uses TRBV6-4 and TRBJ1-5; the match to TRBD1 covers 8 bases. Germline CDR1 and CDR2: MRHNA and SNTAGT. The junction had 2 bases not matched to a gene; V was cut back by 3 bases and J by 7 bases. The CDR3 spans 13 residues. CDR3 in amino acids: CASSEQGGQPQHF. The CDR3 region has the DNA TGTGCCAGCAGTGAACAGGGGGGGCAGCCCCAGCATTTT.

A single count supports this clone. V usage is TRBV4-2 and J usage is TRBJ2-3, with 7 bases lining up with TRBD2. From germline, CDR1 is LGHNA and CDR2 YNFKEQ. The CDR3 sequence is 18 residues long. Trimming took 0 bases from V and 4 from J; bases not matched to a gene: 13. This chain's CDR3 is CASSQDTSSGPEADTQYF. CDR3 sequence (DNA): TGTGCCAGCAGCCAAGATACGTCTAGCGGCCCTGAGGCAGATACGCAGTATTTT.

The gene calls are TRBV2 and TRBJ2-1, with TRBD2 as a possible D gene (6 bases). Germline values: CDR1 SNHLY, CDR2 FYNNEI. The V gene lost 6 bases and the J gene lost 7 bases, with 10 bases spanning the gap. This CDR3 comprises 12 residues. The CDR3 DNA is TGTGCCAGCAGGGTGGAGGGTAATGAGCAGTTCTTC. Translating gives CASRVEGNEQFF.

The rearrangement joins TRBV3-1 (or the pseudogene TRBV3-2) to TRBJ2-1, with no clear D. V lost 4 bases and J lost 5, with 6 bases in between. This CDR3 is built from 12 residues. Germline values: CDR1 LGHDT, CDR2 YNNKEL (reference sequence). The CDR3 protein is CASSLVDNEQFF. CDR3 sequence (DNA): TGTGCCAGCAGCCTCGTAGACAATGAGCAGTTCTTC.

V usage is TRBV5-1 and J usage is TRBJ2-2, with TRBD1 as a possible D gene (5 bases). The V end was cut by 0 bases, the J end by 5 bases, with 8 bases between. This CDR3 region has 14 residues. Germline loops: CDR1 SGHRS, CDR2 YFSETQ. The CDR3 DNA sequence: TGCGCCAGCAGCTTGGCCGACAGAACCGGGGAGCTGTTTTTT. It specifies CASSLADRTGELFF.